The next 9 T cell receptor beta chains were all read from a single sample in a study of blood T cell repertoires in COVID-19. The protocol was immunoSEQ multiplex PCR, while the TCRdb copy is restricted to in-frame clones and leaves out a portion. The data contain fewer than 650,000 clones, about 89% of them singletons. Sequenced material: peripheral blood. All receptors come from a woman aged 50 to 60 with COVID-19, enrolled during active disease.

This clone has only one observation. The rearrangement joins TRBV28 to TRBJ1-4; D not certain. From germline, CDR1 is MDHEN and CDR2 SYDVKM. V lost 2 bases and J 7 bases, leaving 5 bases between the germline ends. The CDR3 runs 12 residues. CDR3 protein: CASSLEGEKLFF. CDR3 nucleotide sequence: TGTGCCAGCAGTTTAGAGGGTGAAAAACTGTTTTTT.

The gene calls are TRBV3-1 (or the pseudogene TRBV3-2) and TRBJ2-7; a weak D match, TRBD1 (5 bases). CDR1 and CDR2 from the germline V gene are LGHDT and YNNKEL (reference sequence). The CDR3 is made up of 13 amino acids. Trimming shortened V by 3 bases and J by 6 bases, and 12 bases separated the two germline ends. This chain's CDR3 is CASSHDSPGEQYF. The CDR3, as DNA: TGTGCCAGCAGCCACGACAGTCCTGGCGAGCAGTACTTC.

The rearrangement uses TRBV19 and TRBJ2-3; tentatively, D is TRBD2 (7 bases). CDR3 size: 16 residues. Germline V gives CDR1 LNHDA, CDR2 SQIVND (reference sequence). Between the trimmed V and J ends, which lost 2 bases and 1 base, there was a span of 13 bases. Here the CDR3 reads CASSISGGPGTDTQYF. The CDR3 DNA sequence: TGTGCCAGTAGTATATCCGGGGGGCCGGGCACAGATACGCAGTATTTT.

This clone was counted a few times. V is TRBV10-2 and J is TRBJ2-4; possibly TRBD1 for D (6 bases). CDR3 size: 13 residues. CDR1 and CDR2 from the germline V gene are WSHSY and SAAADI. V was clipped by 8 bases and J by 5 bases, with 13 bases between them. This chain's CDR3 is CASLRQAQNIQYF. The CDR3 DNA reads as TGCGCCAGCCTCAGACAGGCCCAAAACATTCAGTACTTC.

The chain recombines TRBV6-1 with TRBJ1-3; D gene uncertain. CDR1 is MNHNS and CDR2 is SASEGT in the germline V gene. The V end lost 1 base, the J end lost 9 bases, and 7 bases lay between the germline ends. The CDR3 consists of 12 residues. For the CDR3, the DNA is TGTGCCAGCAGTGAAGACCCGGGCACCATATATTTT. This gives the protein CASSEDPGTIYF.

The chain recombines TRBV30 with TRBJ1-3; weak D call: TRBD1 (5 bases). The CDR3 is 13 amino acids. Germline CDR1 and CDR2: GTSNPN and SVGIG (reference sequence). V lost 8 bases and J lost 1, with 12 bases in between. The DNA of the CDR3 is TGTGCCGCCTCGACAGCTTCTGGAAACACCATATATTTT. Its translation: CAASTASGNTIYF. The entire variable domain, with the rest obtained from reference TRBV30 and TRBJ1-3, is as follows: SQTIHQWPATLVQPVGSPLSLECTVEGTSNPNLYWYRQAAGRGLQLLFYSVGIGQISSEVPQNLSASRPQDRQFILSSKKLLLSDSGFYLCAASTASGNTIYFGEGSWLTVV.

V and J are TRBV30 and TRBJ1-1; TRBD1 matches at 7 bases. The junction had 6 bases not matched to a gene; V was cut back by 1 base and J by 10 bases. The CDR3 has 12 amino acids. Germline V CDR1 and CDR2: GTSNPN, SVGIG (reference sequence). CDR3 protein: CAWSEKGARAFF. CDR3 bases: TGTGCCTGGAGTGAAAAGGGGGCGCGAGCTTTCTTT.

The gene calls are TRBV18 and TRBJ1-2, with 11 bases matching TRBD1. V gave up 2 bases and J gave up 7 bases; unmatched junction bases: 0. The CDR3 loop spans 13 amino acids. The V gene's germline CDR1 is KGHSH and CDR2 LQKENI. The CDR3 loop reads CASSPGTGGGYTF. The CDR3 DNA reads as TGTGCCAGCTCACCAGGGACAGGGGGTGGCTACACCTTC.

This clone was seen ten or more times. This rearrangement joins TRBV10-3 to TRBJ1-1; TRBD1 might be the D (5 bases). V was pared by 4 bases and J by 4 bases, with 10 bases between. This CDR3 has 13 residues. Germline-derived CDR1 and CDR2 are ENHRY and SYGVKD. The DNA for the CDR3 is TGTGCCATCAGTGGCCCCGGGGGCACTGAAGCTTTCTTT. Protein: CAISGPGGTEAFF.